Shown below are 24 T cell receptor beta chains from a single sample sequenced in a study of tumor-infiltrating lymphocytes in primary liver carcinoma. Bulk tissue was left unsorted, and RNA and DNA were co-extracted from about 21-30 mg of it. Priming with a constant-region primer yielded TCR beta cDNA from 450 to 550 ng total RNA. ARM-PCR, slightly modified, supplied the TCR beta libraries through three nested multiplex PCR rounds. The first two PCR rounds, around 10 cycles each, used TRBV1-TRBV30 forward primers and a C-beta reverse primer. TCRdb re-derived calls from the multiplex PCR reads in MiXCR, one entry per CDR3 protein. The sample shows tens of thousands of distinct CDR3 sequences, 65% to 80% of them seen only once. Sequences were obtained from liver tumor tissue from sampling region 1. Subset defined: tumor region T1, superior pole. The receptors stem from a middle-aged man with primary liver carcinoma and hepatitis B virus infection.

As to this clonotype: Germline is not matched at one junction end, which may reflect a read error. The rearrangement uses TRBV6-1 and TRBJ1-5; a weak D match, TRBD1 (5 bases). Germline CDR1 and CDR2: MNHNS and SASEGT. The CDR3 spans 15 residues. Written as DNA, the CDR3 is TGTGCCACCAGTGGGGGGTTGACAATCGATCAGCCCCAGCATTTT. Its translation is CATSGGLTIDQPQHF.

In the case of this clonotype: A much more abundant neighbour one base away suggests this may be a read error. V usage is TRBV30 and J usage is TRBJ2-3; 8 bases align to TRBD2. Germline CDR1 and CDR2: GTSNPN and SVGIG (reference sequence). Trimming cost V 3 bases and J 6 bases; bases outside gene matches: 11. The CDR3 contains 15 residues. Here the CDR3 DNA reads TGTGCCTGGAGCCTGAGCGGGAGAAACACGGATACGCAGTATTTT. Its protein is CAWSLSGRNTDTQYF.

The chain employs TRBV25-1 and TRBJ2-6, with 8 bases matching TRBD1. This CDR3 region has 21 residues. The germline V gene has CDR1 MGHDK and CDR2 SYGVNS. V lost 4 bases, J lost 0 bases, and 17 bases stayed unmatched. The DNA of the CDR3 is TGTGCCAGCAGTGGATCAAAGGGAGACAGGGGTTTCCACTCTGGGGCCAACGTCCTGACTTTC. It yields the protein CASSGSKGDRGFHSGANVLTF.

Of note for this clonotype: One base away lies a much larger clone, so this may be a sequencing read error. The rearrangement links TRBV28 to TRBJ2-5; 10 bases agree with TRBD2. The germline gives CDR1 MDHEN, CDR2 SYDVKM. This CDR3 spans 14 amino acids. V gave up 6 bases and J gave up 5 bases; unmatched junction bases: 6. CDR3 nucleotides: TGTGCCAGCAGGACTAGCGGGTGGGCCGAGACCCAGTACTTC. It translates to CASRTSGWAETQYF. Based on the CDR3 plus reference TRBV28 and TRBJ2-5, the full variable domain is DVKVTQSSRYLVKRTGEKVFLECVQDMDHENMFWYRQDPGLGLRLIYFSYDVKMKEKGDIPEGYSVSREKKERFSLILESASTNQTSMYLCASRTSGWAETQYFGPGTRLLVL.

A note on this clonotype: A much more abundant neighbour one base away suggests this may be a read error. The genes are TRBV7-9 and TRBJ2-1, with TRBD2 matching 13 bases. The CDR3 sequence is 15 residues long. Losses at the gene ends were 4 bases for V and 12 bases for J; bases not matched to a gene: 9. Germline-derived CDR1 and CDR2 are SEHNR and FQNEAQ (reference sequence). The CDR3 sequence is CASSWTSGSLDGQFF. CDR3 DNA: TGTGCCAGCAGCTGGACTAGCGGGAGTTTAGATGGGCAGTTCTTC. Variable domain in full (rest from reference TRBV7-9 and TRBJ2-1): DTGVSQNPRHKITKRGQNVTFRCDPISEHNRLYWYRQTLGQGPEFLTYFQNEAQLEKSRLLSDRFSAERPKGSFSTLEIQRTEQGDSAMYLCASSWTSGSLDGQFFGPGTRLTVL.

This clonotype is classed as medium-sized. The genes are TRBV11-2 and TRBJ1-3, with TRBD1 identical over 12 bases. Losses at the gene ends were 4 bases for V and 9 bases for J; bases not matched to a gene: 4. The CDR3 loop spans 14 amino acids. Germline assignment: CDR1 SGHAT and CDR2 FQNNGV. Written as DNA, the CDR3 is TGTGCCAGCAGCTACACGGGACAGGGGGCCACCATATATTTT. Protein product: CASSYTGQGATIYF.

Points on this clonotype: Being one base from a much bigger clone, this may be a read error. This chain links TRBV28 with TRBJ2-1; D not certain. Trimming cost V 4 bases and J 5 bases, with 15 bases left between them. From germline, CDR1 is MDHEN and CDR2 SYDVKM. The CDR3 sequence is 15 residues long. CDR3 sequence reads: CASSSPSWVNNEQFF. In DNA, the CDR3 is TGTGCCAGCAGTTCCCCGTCATGGGTTAACAATGAGCAGTTCTTC.

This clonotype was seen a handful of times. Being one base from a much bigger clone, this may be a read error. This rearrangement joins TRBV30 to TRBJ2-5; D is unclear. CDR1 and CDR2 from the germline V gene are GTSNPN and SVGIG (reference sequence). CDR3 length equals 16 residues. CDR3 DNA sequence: TGTGCCTGGAGTGGCCCCCCCCTGCCAGACCAAGGGACCCAGTACTTC. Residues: CAWSGPPLPDQGTQYF.

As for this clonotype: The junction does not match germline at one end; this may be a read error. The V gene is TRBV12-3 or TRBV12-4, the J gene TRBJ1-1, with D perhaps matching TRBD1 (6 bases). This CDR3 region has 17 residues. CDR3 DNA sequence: TGTACCAGCAGTTCAACCTGGGGGACATCAATGAACACTGAAGCTTTCTTT. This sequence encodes CTSSSTWGTSMNTEAFF.

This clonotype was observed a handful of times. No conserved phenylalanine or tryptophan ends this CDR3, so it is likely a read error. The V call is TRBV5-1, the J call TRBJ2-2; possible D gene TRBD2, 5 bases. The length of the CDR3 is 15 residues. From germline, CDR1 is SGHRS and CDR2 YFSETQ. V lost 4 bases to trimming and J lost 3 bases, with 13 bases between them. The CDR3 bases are TGCGCCAGCAGCACTACCCTAGCAGACACCGGGGAGCTGTTTTCT. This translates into CASSTTLADTGELFS.

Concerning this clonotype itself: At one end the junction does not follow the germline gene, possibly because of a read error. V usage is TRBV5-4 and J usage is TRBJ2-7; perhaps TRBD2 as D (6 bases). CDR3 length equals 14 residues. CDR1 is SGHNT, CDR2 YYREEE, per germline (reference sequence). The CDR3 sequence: CVSSPGTERYEQYF. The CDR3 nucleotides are TGTGTCAGCAGCCCTGGGACTGAAAGGTACGAGCAGTACTTC.

CDR3 protein: CASGLDPGRGPQYF. CDR3 in DNA: TGTGCTAGCGGATTAGATCCCGGGAGGGGGCCCCAGTACTTC. V is TRBV11-2 and J is TRBJ2-5, with D possibly matching TRBD2 (8 bases). Looked up from germline, CDR1 is SGHAT and CDR2 is FQNNGV. This CDR3 has 14 amino acids. Full variable domain (missing parts from reference TRBV11-2 and TRBJ2-5): EAGVAQSPRYKIIEKRQSVAFWCNPISGHATLYWYQQILGQGPKLLIQFQNNGVVDDSQLPKDRFSAERLKGVDSTLKIQPAKLEDSAVYLCASGLDPGRGPQYFGPGTRLLVL.

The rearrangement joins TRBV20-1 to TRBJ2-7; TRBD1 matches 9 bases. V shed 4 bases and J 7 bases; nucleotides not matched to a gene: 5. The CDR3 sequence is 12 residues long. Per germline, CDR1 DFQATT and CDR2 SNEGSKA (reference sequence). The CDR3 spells CSAMDRGLEQYF. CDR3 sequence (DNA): TGCAGTGCTATGGACAGGGGCCTTGAGCAGTACTTC.

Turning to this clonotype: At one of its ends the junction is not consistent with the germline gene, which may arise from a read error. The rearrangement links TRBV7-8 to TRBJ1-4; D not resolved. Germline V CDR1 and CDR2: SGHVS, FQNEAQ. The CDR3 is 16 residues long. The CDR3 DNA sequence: TGTGCCAGCAGCTTATCCCTGGATTGGCAAAATGAAAAACTATTTTTT. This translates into CASSLSLDWQNEKLFF.

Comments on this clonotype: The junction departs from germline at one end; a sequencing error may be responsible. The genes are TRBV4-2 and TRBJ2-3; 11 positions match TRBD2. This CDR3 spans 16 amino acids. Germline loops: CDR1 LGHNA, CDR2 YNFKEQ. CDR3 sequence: CVSRLGLAGGPDTQNF. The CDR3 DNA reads TGTGTCAGCCGCCTCGGACTAGCGGGCGGCCCAGATACGCAGAATTTT.

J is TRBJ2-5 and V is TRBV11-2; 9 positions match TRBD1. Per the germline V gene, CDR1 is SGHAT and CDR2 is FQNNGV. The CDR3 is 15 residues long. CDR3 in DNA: TGTGTCGGCACCTTCCTCGGACAGGGGAGAGAGACCCAGTACTTC. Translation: CVGTFLGQGRETQYF.

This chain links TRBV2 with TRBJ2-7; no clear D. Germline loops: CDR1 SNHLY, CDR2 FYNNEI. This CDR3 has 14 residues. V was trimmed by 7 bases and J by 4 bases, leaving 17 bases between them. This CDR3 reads CASNPRQTDYEQYF. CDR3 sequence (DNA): TGTGCCAGCAATCCGAGACAAACGGATTACGAGCAGTACTTC.

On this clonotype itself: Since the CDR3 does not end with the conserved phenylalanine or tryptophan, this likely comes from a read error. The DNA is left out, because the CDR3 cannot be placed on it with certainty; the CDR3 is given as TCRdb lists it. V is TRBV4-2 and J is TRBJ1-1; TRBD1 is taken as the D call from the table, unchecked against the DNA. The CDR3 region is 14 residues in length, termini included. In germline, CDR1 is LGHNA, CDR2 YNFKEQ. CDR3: CASSQDRTVTEALS.

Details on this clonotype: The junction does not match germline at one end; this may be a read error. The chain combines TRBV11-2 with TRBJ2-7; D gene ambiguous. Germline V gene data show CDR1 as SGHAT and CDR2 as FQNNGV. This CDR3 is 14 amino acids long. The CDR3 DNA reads TGTGCCAGAAGCTTGACCGACGGAGCCTACGATCAGTACTTC. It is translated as CARSLTDGAYDQYF.

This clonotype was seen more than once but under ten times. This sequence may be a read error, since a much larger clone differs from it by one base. The DNA for the CDR3 is TGTGCCAGCAGTTACAAGGGGGCCACCTACGGGCAGTACTTC. Its protein is CASSYKGATYGQYF. The gene calls are TRBV6-5 and TRBJ2-7; 7 bases are a match to TRBD1. Germline V gene sequence: CDR1 MNHEY, CDR2 SVGAGI. The CDR3 spans 14 residues.

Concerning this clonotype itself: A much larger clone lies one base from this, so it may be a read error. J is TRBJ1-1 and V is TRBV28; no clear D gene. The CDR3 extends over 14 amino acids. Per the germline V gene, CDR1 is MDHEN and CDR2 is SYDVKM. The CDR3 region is CVSSLGTERTEAFF. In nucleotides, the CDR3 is TGTGTCAGCAGTTTAGGCACGGAGAGGACTGAAGCTTTCTTT.

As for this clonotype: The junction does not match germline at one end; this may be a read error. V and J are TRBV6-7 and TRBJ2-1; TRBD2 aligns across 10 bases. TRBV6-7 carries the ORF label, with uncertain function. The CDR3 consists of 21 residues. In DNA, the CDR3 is TGTGCCAGCAGTTACTCTCAGGGTAGGCCGCAAGCGGGGGGGGCCTACAATGAGCAGCTCTTC. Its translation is CASSYSQGRPQAGGAYNEQLF.

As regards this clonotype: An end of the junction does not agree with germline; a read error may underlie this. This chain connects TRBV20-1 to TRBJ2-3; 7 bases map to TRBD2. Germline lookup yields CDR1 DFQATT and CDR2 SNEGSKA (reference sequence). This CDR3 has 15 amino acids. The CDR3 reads CSASTAGVNTDMQYF. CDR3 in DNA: TGCAGTGCTAGCACCGCGGGGGTAAACACAGATATGCAGTATTTT.

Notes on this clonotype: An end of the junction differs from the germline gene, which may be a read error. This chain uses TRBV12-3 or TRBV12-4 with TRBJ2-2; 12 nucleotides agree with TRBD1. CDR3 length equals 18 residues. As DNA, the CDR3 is TGTACCAGCAGTTTAATGCCGGGACAGGGGGCGGTAGCCGGGGAACTGTTTTTT. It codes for CTSSLMPGQGAVAGELFF.